This T cell receptor beta chain was retrieved from a study of blood T cell repertoires in COVID-19. CDR1 MDHEN and CDR2 SYDVKM come from the germline V gene. The CDR3 consists of 13 residues. Trimming shortened V by 8 bases and J by 3 bases, and 14 bases separated the two germline ends. The authors' processing: Amplifying reference gene primers gave estimates of nucleated cell counts. Profiled with immunoSEQ multiplex PCR; TCRdb holds only in-frame clones, not every one. That table is the source of V, J and clone size, and D and trimming were worked out from the DNA. This sample carries hundreds of thousands of clones, roughly 81% of them seen once, and the ten largest clones take around 7.2%.

The gene calls are TRBV28 and TRBJ2-7, with D tentatively TRBD1 (6 bases). The sequenced material came from peripheral blood. The TCR sequence derives from a woman older than 75 with COVID-19, enrolled during active disease. The CDR3 loop reads CASRPGQHYEQYF. The CDR3 coding sequence is TGTGCCAGCCGACCCGGACAGCACTACGAGCAGTACTTC.